Listed below are T cell receptor beta chains from one sample, sequenced in a study of blood T cell repertoires in COVID-19. The protocol was immunoSEQ multiplex PCR, while the TCRdb copy is restricted to in-frame clones and leaves out a portion. The sample contains about 42,000 clones, around 76% of which appear only once. Sequencing was carried out using peripheral blood. The source is an older man with acute or convalescent COVID-19. Both conserved end residues are trimmed from each CDR3. Clone size is given for some rows only: seen once, a few or many times, or a class if the clone is expanded.

abundance	v_gene	j_gene	CDR3aa
few	TRBV2	TRBJ1-2	ASSDNRNNYGYT
-	TRBV10-1	TRBJ2-3	ASSRTGGGGPDTQY
-	TRBV19	TRBJ2-1	ASSHWDSSYNEQF
-	TRBV7-2	TRBJ1-3	ASSTIPGAGGGNTIY
-	TRBV9	TRBJ1-4	ASSVGRGMLEKLF
-	TRBV6-5	TRBJ1-1	ASSRSGQGRAEAF
-	TRBV5-1	TRBJ1-6	ASSLVGQGASNSPLH
medium-sized	TRBV13	TRBJ2-7	ASSHRGAPYEQY
-	TRBV12-5	TRBJ2-1	ASGLAGGSYNEQF
-	TRBV9	TRBJ1-2	ASSLRQGAGGYT
once	TRBV9	TRBJ2-1	ASSGRGGRQDNEQF
-	TRBV18	TRBJ2-5	ASSPQLAGLETQY
-	TRBV12-3/TRBV12-4	TRBJ1-4	ASSINEKLF
-	TRBV18	TRBJ2-5	ASSPLPDQETQY
-	TRBV7-9	TRBJ1-3	ASTPSGGNTIY
-	TRBV2	TRBJ2-1	ASSGTGAYNEQF
-	TRBV7-2	TRBJ1-2	ASSLATGVGYT
-	TRBV5-1	TRBJ1-1	ASSSTGGFEAF
-	TRBV29-1	TRBJ2-5	SVEVRAGGRETQY
once	TRBV5-1	TRBJ1-2	ASGPDSRSNYGYT
-	TRBV18	TRBJ2-5	ASSPGTGRQETQY
-	TRBV18	TRBJ2-7	ASSPGTGRHEQY
-	TRBV28	TRBJ1-4	ASSESGEVEEKLF
-	TRBV9	TRBJ2-1	ASSSQAGDYNEQF
-	TRBV10-1	TRBJ2-7	ASSKGGSNEQY
-	TRBV5-4	TRBJ2-1	ASSFVAGGGNEQF
-	TRBV21-1	TRBJ2-7	ASLKPGENYEQY
-	TRBV6-5	TRBJ2-7	ASKYGGRDPLEQY
-	TRBV5-5	TRBJ2-2	ASSPPGQGVTGELF
-	TRBV7-9	TRBJ1-1	ASSVGRQTRNTEAF